This is a list of T cell receptor beta chains from one sample in a study of blood T cell repertoires in COVID-19. Assay used: immunoSEQ multiplex PCR; TCRdb lists only in-frame clones, some missing. The sample contains approximately 300,000 clones, over 75% of which appear only once. Sequencing input: peripheral blood. These receptors were collected from a man between 45 and 60 years old with active or convalescent COVID-19. Each CDR3 is given with its conserved first and last residue. The D gene is left open where the match is weak. Some rows have no size entry. The others give once, few or many, or a class for an expanded clone.

J	V	size	D	CDR3	DNA
TRBJ2-7	TRBV9	NA	TRBD1	CASSPPTGQGGYEQYF	TGTGCCAGCAGCCCTCCAACCGGACAGGGCGGGTACGAGCAGTACTTC
TRBJ2-2	TRBV7-2	once	TRBD1	CATRDGTGKGTGELFF	TGTGCCACCCGGGACGGGACAGGGAAAGGAACCGGGGAGCTGTTTTTT
TRBJ1-1	TRBV5-1	NA	NA	CASSFTRNTEAFF	TGCGCCAGCAGCTTTACCAGGAACACTGAAGCTTTCTTT
TRBJ2-5	TRBV30	NA	TRBD1	CAWRNRGLETQYF	TGTGCCTGGAGAAACAGGGGGCTCGAGACCCAGTACTTC
TRBJ2-7	TRBV18	NA	NA	CASSPPTVVGFYEQYF	TGTGCCAGCTCACCCCCGACAGTGGTAGGCTTCTACGAGCAGTACTTC
TRBJ1-6	TRBV27	few	TRBD1	CASSSGDRDNSPLHF	TGTGCCAGCAGTTCGGGGGACAGGGATAATTCACCCCTCCACTTT
TRBJ2-5	TRBV19	once	NA	CASSIGWGGIQETQYF	TGTGCCAGTAGTATTGGGTGGGGCGGAATCCAAGAGACCCAGTACTTC
TRBJ1-2	TRBV30	NA	NA	CAWVDSGTYRWNGYTF	TGTGCCTGGGTGGACTCGGGGACATACCGATGGAATGGCTACACCTTC
TRBJ2-7	TRBV2	NA	NA	CARGGTDPSDEQYF	TGTGCCAGGGGGGGAACCGACCCTTCCGACGAGCAGTACTTC
TRBJ1-5	TRBV7-6	NA	NA	CASSPRQNQPQHF	TGTGCCAGCAGCCCTCGACAGAATCAGCCCCAGCATTTT
TRBJ2-5	TRBV11-2	NA	TRBD2	CASSIQGLAGRETQYF	TGTGCCAGCAGCATACAAGGACTAGCGGGAAGAGAGACCCAGTACTTC
TRBJ2-1	TRBV21-1	NA	NA	CASSSLAGGPPGEQFF	TGTGCCAGCAGCAGTTTAGCGGGAGGGCCGCCGGGTGAGCAGTTCTTC
TRBJ1-3	TRBV5-4	NA	TRBD1	CASSRTGLSGNTIYF	TGTGCCAGCAGTCGGACAGGTCTCTCTGGAAACACCATATATTTT
TRBJ2-7	TRBV6-1	NA	TRBD2	CASSEGLAGAGYEQYF	TGTGCCAGCAGTGAAGGACTAGCGGGAGCGGGGTACGAGCAGTACTTC
TRBJ2-7	TRBV6-6	NA	NA	CASTSGGGKVEQYF	TGTGCCAGCACTTCGGGAGGGGGCAAGGTCGAGCAGTACTTC
TRBJ1-2	TRBV10-3	NA	NA	CAIGAKGTNYGYTF	TGTGCCATCGGCGCGAAGGGGACTAACTATGGCTACACCTTC